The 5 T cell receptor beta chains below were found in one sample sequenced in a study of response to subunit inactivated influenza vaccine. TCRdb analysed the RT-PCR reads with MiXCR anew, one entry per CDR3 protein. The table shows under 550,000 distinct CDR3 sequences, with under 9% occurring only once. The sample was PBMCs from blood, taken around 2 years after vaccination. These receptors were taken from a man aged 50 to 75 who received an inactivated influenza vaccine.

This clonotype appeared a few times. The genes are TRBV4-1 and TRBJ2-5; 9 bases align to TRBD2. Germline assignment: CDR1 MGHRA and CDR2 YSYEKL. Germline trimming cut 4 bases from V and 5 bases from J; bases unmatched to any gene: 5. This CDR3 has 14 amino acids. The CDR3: CASSRRGGMETQYF. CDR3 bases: TGCGCCAGCAGCCGGCGGGGGGGCATGGAGACCCAGTACTTC.

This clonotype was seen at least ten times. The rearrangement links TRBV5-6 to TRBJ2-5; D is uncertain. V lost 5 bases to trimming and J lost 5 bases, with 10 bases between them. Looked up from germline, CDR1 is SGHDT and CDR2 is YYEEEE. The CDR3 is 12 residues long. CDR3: CASSTLRETQYF. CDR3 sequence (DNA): TGTGCCAGCAGTACGCTCCGGGAGACCCAGTACTTC.

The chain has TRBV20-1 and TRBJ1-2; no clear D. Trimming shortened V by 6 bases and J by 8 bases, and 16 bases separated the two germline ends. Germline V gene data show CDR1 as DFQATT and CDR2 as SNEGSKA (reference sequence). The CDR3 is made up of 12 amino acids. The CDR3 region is CSAQGSPGGYTF. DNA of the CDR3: TGCAGTGCCCAAGGTTCCCCGGGAGGCTACACCTTC.

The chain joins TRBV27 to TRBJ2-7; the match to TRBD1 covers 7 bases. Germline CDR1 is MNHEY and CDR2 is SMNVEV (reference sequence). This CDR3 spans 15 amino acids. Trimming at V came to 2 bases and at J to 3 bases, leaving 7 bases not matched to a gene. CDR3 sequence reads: CASSLRPTGNYEQYF. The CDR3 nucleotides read TGTGCCAGCAGTTTAAGACCGACAGGGAACTACGAGCAGTACTTC.

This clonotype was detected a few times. The DNA of the CDR3 is TGCAGTGCTCGAAAGGGACAGGGATTACATGAGCAGTTCTTC. Amino acid sequence: CSARKGQGLHEQFF. The chain employs TRBV20-1 and TRBJ2-1, with 9 bases aligning to TRBD1. This CDR3 spans 14 amino acids. V shed 5 bases, J shed 8 bases, and the junction held 10 bases outside the gene matches. CDR1 and CDR2 from the germline V gene are DFQATT and SNEGSKA (reference sequence).